This TCR beta chain was captured in a study of cytomegalovirus exposure and HLA in healthy donors. PCR was performed using 60 Vbeta and 13 Jbeta primers. The protocol was immunoSEQ multiplex PCR, while the TCRdb copy is restricted to in-frame clones and leaves out a portion. This sample has approximately 130,000 clones, with about 9.1% found just once. This clone has only a few counts. Trimming cost V 5 bases and J 2 bases, with 12 bases left between them. The CDR3 is 15 amino acids. CDR1 and CDR2 from the germline V gene are SEHNR and FQNEAQ (reference sequence). The rearrangement links TRBV7-9 to TRBJ1-4, with a weak D call TRBD1 (6 bases). Source material: PBMCs. The sequence came from a woman aged 40 to 55 in good health and CMV-seropositive. CDR3 DNA sequence: TGTGCCAGCAGCCCCGGGACACACACTAATGAAAAACTGTTTTTT. This codes for CASSPGTHTNEKLFF.